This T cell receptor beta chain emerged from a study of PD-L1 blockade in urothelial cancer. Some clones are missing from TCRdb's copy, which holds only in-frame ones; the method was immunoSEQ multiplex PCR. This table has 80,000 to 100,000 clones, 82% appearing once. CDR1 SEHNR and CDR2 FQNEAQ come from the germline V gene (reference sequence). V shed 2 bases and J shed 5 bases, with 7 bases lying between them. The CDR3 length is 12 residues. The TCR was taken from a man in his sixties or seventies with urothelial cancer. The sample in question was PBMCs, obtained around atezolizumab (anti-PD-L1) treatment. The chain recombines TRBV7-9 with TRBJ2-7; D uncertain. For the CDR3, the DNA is TGTGCCAGCAGCTTAATAGAGGACGAGCAGTACTTC. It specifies CASSLIEDEQYF.